This T cell receptor beta chain was identified in a study of cytomegalovirus exposure and HLA in healthy donors. As for the study in general: There were a few hundred genotyped donors. Of these, roughly 80% fell in the genetic ancestry cluster associated with self-reported Caucasian donors. Study conclusions and caveats: Excluded were some V segments that proved indistinguishable, including TRBV6-2 and TRBV6-3. Investigators reported some 150 TCR beta chains as tied to cytomegalovirus. Trimming of TCR beta V- and J-genes showed a link, identified in a later analysis, to a missense DCLRE1C variant.

The PCR contained 60 Vbeta and 13 Jbeta primers. Produced via immunoSEQ multiplex PCR; TCRdb's table is partial and in-frame only. Of around 88,000 clones detected, nearly 80% appear once; the ten largest clones hold about 4%. A note on this clone: The antigen is undetermined. The sample holds other DNA sequences that translate to the same CDR3.

V was cut by 0 bases and J by 2 bases, with 9 bases left in between. Germline V gene lookup returns CDR1 SGHDT and CDR2 YYEEEE. The CDR3 is made up of 15 amino acids. This chain connects TRBV5-6 to TRBJ2-1; tentative D call: TRBD2 (5 bases). Sequencing used PBMCs. This receptor was obtained from a woman aged 40-49 years in good health and CMV-seropositive. CDR3 in DNA: TGTGCCAGCAGCTTGGGAGGGTCTCCCTACAATGAGCAGTTCTTC. The encoded protein is CASSLGGSPYNEQFF.